This TCR beta chain was captured by sequencing in a study of spatial heterogeneity in lung cancer. This clonotype has only a few counts. As yet, its antigen is unknown. This beta chain is off target for a library built for alpha chains, so its abundance means little. Regarding time point: sample taken at primary tumor resection. Extraction of whole RNA from tumor, nontumor lung or frozen PBMC preceded unsorted sequencing. The donor group consisted of under 90 patients who had untreated, early-stage non-small cell lung cancer. Study results and caveats: Compared with follow-up, resection was when ubiquitous expanded tumor TCRs appeared in blood more.

This CDR3 spans 12 amino acids. CDR1 is MNHEY, CDR2 SVGEGT, per germline. Trimming removed 6 bases from V and 3 bases from J, with 9 bases in between. A distinct unique molecular identifier was carried by each TCR cDNA molecule. TCRdb re-called the 5' RACE reads with MiXCR, one entry per CDR3 protein. The sample lists approximately 3,300 distinct CDR3 sequences; 25% to 30% were seen once. Sequencing used PBMCs, obtained at surgery. The TCR comes from a female donor with early-stage non-small cell lung cancer. The J gene is TRBJ2-7, the V gene TRBV6-2 or TRBV6-3; a weak D match, TRBD2 (5 bases). CDR3 residues: CASRTTVYEQYF. The CDR3, as DNA: TGTGCCAGCAGGACTACCGTCTACGAGCAGTACTTC.